These 21 T cell receptor beta chains were sequenced from one sample in a study of blood T cells in healthy people across ages (dated by TCRdb to about 2015). The library was made by 5' RACE. Sequencing relied on an Illumina HiSeq 2500. A second PCR of roughly 7 to 11 cycles was performed with a sample-barcoded 5' primer and a J-beta primer mix. Using fastp trimming at Q25 and MiXCR clonotype assembly, TCRdb reanalyzed the public sequencing data and kept in-frame beta chains. A single entry per CDR3 protein holds the most common genes and DNA from its merged rows. Recorded for this sample are around 690,000 distinct CDR3 sequences; around three fifths of them occurred a single time. About two fifths of the sample is held by the ten biggest clonotypes. The sequenced sample was blood. The source of these receptors is a man in his 60s in good health.

The V and J genes are TRBV10-3 and TRBJ2-1; TRBD1 aligns across 7 bases. V lost 4 bases and J lost 8; bases outside the gene matches: 11. From germline, CDR1 is ENHRY and CDR2 SYGVKD. This CDR3 has 15 residues. The CDR3: CAISALTQGSYEQFF. CDR3 bases: TGTGCCATCAGTGCCCTGACACAGGGGAGCTATGAGCAGTTCTTC.

Regarding this clonotype: A read error may produce the germline difference seen at one junction end. The chain combines TRBV9 with TRBJ2-5; D call uncertain. The germline CDR1 and CDR2 sequences are SGDLS and YYNGEE. The CDR3 has 14 amino acids. CDR3 sequence reads: CASSPRSNQETQYF. The CDR3 nucleotides are TGTGCCAGCAGCCCGCGATCAAACCAGGAGACCCAGTACTTC.

This rearrangement joins TRBV10-3 to TRBJ2-1; 7 bases fit TRBD2. Germline assignment: CDR1 ENHRY and CDR2 SYGVKD. The CDR3 covers 13 residues. After removal of 10 bases from V and 0 bases from J, the junction contained 3 bases not matched to a gene. The CDR3 DNA follows: TGTGCCACCGGCGGGAGCTCCTACAATGAGCAGTTCTTC. It encodes CATGGSSYNEQFF.

The rearrangement uses TRBV28 and TRBJ2-6, with a possible D match to TRBD1 (6 bases). The CDR3 runs to 16 residues. With 8 bases removed from V and 0 bases from J, the gap between germline ends came to 14 bases. From germline, CDR1 is MDHEN and CDR2 SYDVKM. The CDR3 coding sequence is TGTGCCAGCGCATCAGGACAGTTCTCTGGGGCCAACGTCCTGACTTTC. Translation gives CASASGQFSGANVLTF.

The V and J genes are TRBV27 and TRBJ2-6; 8 nucleotides match TRBD2. This CDR3 spans 18 amino acids. Trimming at V came to 2 bases and at J to 2 bases, leaving 8 bases not matched to a gene. Germline assignment: CDR1 MNHEY and CDR2 SMNVEV (reference sequence). The CDR3 sequence is CASSLIGRGIAGANVLTF. The CDR3 DNA is TGTGCCAGCAGTTTAATCGGGAGGGGTATTGCTGGGGCCAACGTCCTGACTTTC.

This clonotype was seen only once. This chain's CDR3 is CASSVEGLPNYGYTF. The DNA of the CDR3 is TGTGCCAGCAGCGTAGAGGGCTTGCCTAACTATGGCTACACCTTC. The chain recombines TRBV9 with TRBJ1-2, with D unresolved. Germline CDR1 SGDLS, CDR2 YYNGEE. CDR3 length: 15 residues. Trimming shortened V by 0 bases and J by 0 bases, and 9 bases separated the two germline ends.

The rearrangement joins TRBV9 to TRBJ2-2, with 7 bases that match TRBD2. Trimming cost V 4 bases and J 4 bases; bases outside gene matches: 10. From germline, CDR1 is SGDLS and CDR2 YYNGEE. The CDR3 extends over 16 amino acids. CDR3 protein: CASSKPSGVGTGELFF. The DNA for the CDR3 is TGTGCCAGCAGCAAGCCCAGCGGGGTCGGCACCGGGGAGCTGTTTTTT.

This clonotype was seen only once. The rearrangement links TRBV5-5 to TRBJ2-1; 8 bases are a match to TRBD2. CDR1 and CDR2 (germline): SGHKS, YYEKEE (reference sequence). The CDR3 covers 15 residues. After removal of 2 bases from V and 4 bases from J, the junction contained 5 bases not matched to a gene. The CDR3 coding sequence is TGTGCCAGCAGCTTCTTAGCGGGGCCATACAATGAGCAGTTCTTC. Protein: CASSFLAGPYNEQFF.

The J gene is TRBJ2-1, the V gene TRBV6-5; unclear D gene. From germline, CDR1 is MNHEY and CDR2 SVGAGI. This CDR3 comprises 14 residues. V lost 6 bases and J lost 3, with 12 bases in between. The CDR3 loop reads CASRELSGYNEQFF. In DNA form, the CDR3 reads TGTGCCAGCAGGGAACTATCGGGCTACAATGAGCAGTTCTTC.

The V call is TRBV20-1, the J call TRBJ2-7; 7 nucleotides align to TRBD2. Germline-derived CDR1 and CDR2 are DFQATT and SNEGSKA (reference sequence). V was clipped by 4 bases and J by 7 bases; unmatched bases: 7. The CDR3 totals 12 residues. This chain's CDR3 is CSAKRTGREQYF. CDR3 nucleotide sequence: TGCAGTGCTAAGAGGACCGGGAGGGAGCAGTACTTC.

The CDR3 is CASSYGAARLNTQYF. The CDR3 DNA reads TGTGCCAGCAGTTACGGGGCTGCCAGGTTGAATACGCAGTATTTT. This sequence joins TRBV6-5 and TRBJ2-3; a weak D match, TRBD1 (5 bases). Germline CDR1 and CDR2: MNHEY and SVGAGI. With 2 bases removed from V and 7 bases from J, the gap between germline ends came to 16 bases. The CDR3 consists of 15 residues.

This clonotype came up a few times. This chain links TRBV6-2 or TRBV6-3 with TRBJ1-2; D may be TRBD1 (6 bases). CDR3 length: 14 amino acids. CDR1 MNHEY and CDR2 SVGEGT come from the germline V gene. The V end was cut by 6 bases, the J end by 3 bases, with 14 bases between. CDR3 nucleotides: TGTGCCAGCAGAAACGGACAGTCCGACTATGGCTACACCTTC. This codes for CASRNGQSDYGYTF.

The J gene is TRBJ1-6, the V gene TRBV5-1; the match to TRBD1 covers 9 bases. Germline V gives CDR1 SGHRS, CDR2 YFSETQ. The length of the CDR3 is 16 residues. J gave up 9 bases and V 3 bases, and 10 bases lay outside the gene matches. The CDR3 loop is CASSSGGTGRGSPLHF. The DNA of the CDR3 is TGCGCCAGCAGCTCTGGAGGGACAGGGCGGGGTTCACCCCTCCACTTT.

This clonotype came up a few times. This chain links TRBV6-4 with TRBJ2-1, with 8 nucleotides matching TRBD1. Germline V gene sequence: CDR1 MRHNA, CDR2 SNTAGT. J lost 8 bases, V lost 5 bases, and 11 bases had no gene match. The CDR3 runs to 15 residues. CDR3 sequence (DNA): TGTGCCAGCAGTATCGAGGCAGGGGGCGGCGATGAGCAGTTCTTC. Protein: CASSIEAGGGDEQFF.

Concerning this clonotype itself: One junction end disagrees with the germline gene, perhaps due to a read error. This chain links TRBV7-2 with TRBJ2-7, with D perhaps TRBD1 (5 bases). Germline V CDR1 and CDR2: SGHTA, FQGNSA. CDR3 size: 14 residues. The CDR3 DNA reads as TGTGCCAGCAGCGTAGCTGCAGGGTACTACGAGCAGTACTTC. Encoded protein: CASSVAAGYYEQYF.

This chain uses TRBV4-1 with TRBJ2-5; TRBD2 aligns across 14 bases. Gene TRBJ2-7 matches the end of the DNA better, so the J call may be wrong. CDR3 length equals 15 residues. CDR1 is MGHRA, CDR2 YSYEKL, per germline. CDR3: CASSRGLAGAYEQYF. The CDR3 bases are TGCGCCAGCAGCAGGGGACTAGCGGGAGCTTACGAGCAGTACTTC.

The genes are TRBV20-1 and TRBJ2-4; 9 bases are a match to TRBD1. Trimming cost V 3 bases and J 9 bases; bases outside gene matches: 9. This CDR3 comprises 14 residues. Per the germline V gene, CDR1 is DFQATT and CDR2 is SNEGSKA (reference sequence). The CDR3 sequence is CSARVGGTGSIQYF. The CDR3 DNA reads TGCAGTGCTAGGGTAGGTGGGACAGGGAGCATTCAGTACTTC.

This clonotype was seen just once. The chain employs TRBV7-9 and TRBJ1-2, with D perhaps TRBD1 (6 bases). This CDR3 is built from 19 residues. V shed 1 base and J shed 4 bases, with 25 bases lying between them. The germline V gene has CDR1 SEHNR and CDR2 FQNEAQ (reference sequence). CDR3 amino acids: CASSLGSPGQQLSGYGYTF. Here the CDR3 DNA reads TGTGCCAGCAGCTTAGGGTCTCCGGGACAACAGTTATCGGGCTATGGCTACACCTTC.

The chain recombines TRBV7-9 with TRBJ2-5; TRBD2 agrees at 8 bases. The CDR3 runs to 16 residues. The junction had 13 bases not matched to a gene; V was cut back by 7 bases and J by 3 bases. Germline V lookup: CDR1 SEHNR, CDR2 FQNEAQ (reference sequence). The CDR3 DNA sequence: TGTGCCAGCACCCAAAGGGGCATAGCGGGGAAAGAGACCCAGTACTTC. It is translated as CASTQRGIAGKETQYF.

The chain recombines TRBV5-6 with TRBJ2-7; the match to TRBD2 covers 15 bases. The CDR3 extends over 16 amino acids. Germline loops: CDR1 SGHDT, CDR2 YYEEEE. J lost 6 bases, V lost 4 bases, and 8 bases had no gene match. CDR3 sequence reads: CASSTGTSGGLFEQYF. The CDR3 DNA sequence: TGTGCCAGCAGCACAGGGACTAGCGGGGGGCTTTTCGAGCAGTACTTC.

The rearrangement links TRBV29-1 to TRBJ1-1, with D maybe TRBD1 (5 bases). The germline V and J ends were trimmed by 3 bases and 5 bases, with 19 bases remaining between them. The CDR3 extends over 15 amino acids. The germline V gene encodes CDR1 SQVTM and CDR2 ANQGSEA. In nucleotides, the CDR3 is TGCAGCGTTGATCCCTGGGGCGAAACGGGGACTGAAGCTTTCTTT. This codes for CSVDPWGETGTEAFF. Full variable domain (rest looked up from reference TRBV29-1 and TRBJ1-1): SAVISQKPSRDICQRGTSLTIQCQVDSQVTMMFWYRQQPGQSLTLIATANQGSEATYESGFVIDKFPISRPNLTFSTLTVSNMSPEDSSIYLCSVDPWGETGTEAFFGQGTRLTVV.